The present entry profiles one T cell receptor beta chain with its context. Per-base qualities were not stored, and no clone one base away is much larger. The data originate from a study of CD8 T cells in acute hepatitis C reinfection (dated by TCRdb to the early 2020s). About the study as a whole: The study profiled the TCRbeta repertoire of CD8+ T cells specific for the HCV NS3-1073 epitope during acute infection and after viral clearance. From 4 spontaneous resolvers and six or seven chronically infected subjects, acute samples were collected within 168 days of the estimated infection date. A handful of spontaneous resolvers contributed paired acute and follow-up samples. The full study reports these points: Chronically infected subjects had no follow-up repertoires because NS3-1073 specific cells were too rare to sort. TRBV04 and TRBV06 gene families were preferentially used in all groups, and this usage was not explained by overrepresentation in the naive pool. High diversity was observed in NS3-1073 specific repertoires, and no significant differences in diversity were found between acute resolver, follow-up resolver and acute chronic samples. CDR3 sequences shared with other epitopes were rarely observed, and exact matching may have been limited by differing sequencing approaches. Regardless of outcome, some 13 public clonotypes were found, and one public clonotype used V04-02/J02-02. Because bulk sequencing was performed on the TCRbeta chain only, alphabeta pairing of public clonotypes could not be determined.

Interpreted using the paper, the time point label stands for: acute HCV infection, within 168 days of estimated infection date. The sequenced cells were not expanded in vitro beforehand; instead, HCV-specific TCR repertoires were characterized directly ex vivo. Enrolled in the Montreal Hepatitis C Cohort (HEPCO) in Canada, the donors were people who inject drugs, and these donors were followed every 3 months. Acute primary HCV infection was defined as a positive HCV RNA or antibody test that came after a negative test within the prior 24 weeks. A PE-labeled tetramer loaded with the NS3 peptide spanning residues 1073-1081 was used to stain HCV-specific cells. CD3, CD8 and CD45RO antibodies were used for surface staining, and dead cells were excluded with an aqua fixable dye. The cohort additionally had roughly 6 subjects who developed chronic infection, which was defined as HCV RNA positivity at 24 weeks. Negative selection by means of the MACS CD8+ T cell Isolation Kit yielded CD8+ T cells from peripheral blood mononuclear cells recovered from cryopreservation by thawing. A BD FACSAria II cell sorter was used to sort the cells.

Genomic DNA was extracted from FACS-sorted cells, and TCRbeta chains were sequenced through the commercial immunoSEQ service. The authors' pipeline ran thus. ImmunoSEQ Analyzer software v3.0 and R v3.5.1 were the tools used to analyze the repertoire data. Only productive rearrangements were analyzed, as sequences containing stop codons or out-of-frame rearrangements were removed. The sequencing provider supplied the metrics for Simpson diversity, Shannon entropy, CDR3 length and nucleotide addition. Clonotypes were categorized by frequency as dominant, sub-dominant, low or lowest abundance, and clonotypes below 0.1% were excluded from most analyses. A CDR3 amino acid clonotype was called public when found in at least two subjects at a cumulative frequency of at least 0.5%. TCRdb holds this immuneACCESS table with in-frame rearrangements only. Some clones are missing; in checked studies, unresolved V genes explain under half, and the rest has no known cause. V and J calls and clone size are those listed in that table; D and trimming were worked out from the DNA. The sample table shows roughly 3,900 clones, and 35% to 45% are seen once. The ten largest make up 7.5% to 9% of the sample.

Looking up the germline V gene yields CDR1 SGHNT and CDR2 YENEEA. The CDR3, cysteine through phenylalanine, is 15 amino acids long. Just the 45-base CDR3 DNA is kept, in frame starting at base 1. Trimming takes 4 bases off V and 6 bases off J; junction bases not matched to a gene: 8. In this chain, TRBV11-3 is recombined with TRBJ1-4, and TRBD1 matches 7 of the central bases. The receptor's source is a man aged 25-45 years with chronic hepatitis C. This specimen was HCV NS3-1073 tetramer-sorted CD8+ T cells from PBMCs, taken during acute infection. This specimen's cell subset or site label, per the study, means: FACS-sorted NS3-1073 tetramer+ CD8+ T cells. The DNA is TGTGCCAGCAGCTCCGAACAGGGGTGGGATGAAAAACTGTTTTTT. Translated, it reads CASSSEQGWDEKLFF.